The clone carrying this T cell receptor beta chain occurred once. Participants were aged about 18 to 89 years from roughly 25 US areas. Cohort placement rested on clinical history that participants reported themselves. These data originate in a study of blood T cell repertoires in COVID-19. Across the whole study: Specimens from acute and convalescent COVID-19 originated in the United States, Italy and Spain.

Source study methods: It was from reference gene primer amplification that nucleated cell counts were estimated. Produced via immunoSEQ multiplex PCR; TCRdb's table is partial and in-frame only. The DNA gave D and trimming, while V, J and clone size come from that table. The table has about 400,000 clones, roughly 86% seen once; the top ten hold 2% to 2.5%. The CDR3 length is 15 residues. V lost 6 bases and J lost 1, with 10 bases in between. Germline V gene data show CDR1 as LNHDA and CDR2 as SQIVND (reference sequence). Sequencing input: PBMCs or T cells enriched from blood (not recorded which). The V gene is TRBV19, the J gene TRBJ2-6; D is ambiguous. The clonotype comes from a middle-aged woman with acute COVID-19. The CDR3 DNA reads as TGTGCCAGTAGAAAACAAGATTCTGGGGCCAACGTCCTGACTTTC. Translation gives CASRKQDSGANVLTF.